The 28 T cell receptor beta chains listed next were all sequenced from one sample in a study of T cells after yellow fever vaccination. TCRdb reprocessed the 5' RACE reads with MiXCR, giving one entry per CDR3 protein. The data contain approximately 12,000 distinct CDR3 sequences, roughly 5.8% of them singletons. The input for sequencing was PBMCs, either bulk or a sorted T-cell subset (CD4+, CD8+, memory, or dextramer-sorted; not recorded which), taken on the day of the yellow fever booster vaccination. The source is a man younger than 40 who received the YFV17D yellow fever vaccine.

The sample holds many counts of this clonotype. CDR3 DNA: TGTGCCAGCAGTTTACTTCAGCGGGGGGCCCTCCACTTT. Translating it yields CASSLLQRGALHF. The genes are TRBV28 and TRBJ1-6, with D perhaps matching TRBD1 (5 bases). The germline V and J ends were trimmed by 2 bases and 14 bases, with 13 bases remaining between them. The CDR3 runs 13 residues. Germline values: CDR1 MDHEN, CDR2 SYDVKM.

This clonotype was recorded many times. This rearrangement joins TRBV2 to TRBJ2-3; D is ambiguous. Trimming removed 2 bases from V and 12 bases from J, with 9 bases in between. The CDR3 is 11 residues long. In germline, CDR1 is SNHLY, CDR2 FYNNEI. CDR3 sequence: CASSEISEQYF. The CDR3, as DNA: TGTGCCAGCAGTGAAATCTCCGAACAGTATTTT.

This clonotype was picked up many times. The genes are TRBV5-1 and TRBJ2-7; 9 nucleotides align to TRBD1. CDR1 is SGHRS, CDR2 YFSETQ, per germline. This CDR3 is 17 amino acids long. V shed 4 bases and J 4 bases; nucleotides not matched to a gene: 15. CDR3 coding DNA: TGCGCCAGCAGCCTTATCAATCTGGGACAGGGTTTTTACGAGCAGTACTTC. Protein product: CASSLINLGQGFYEQYF.

This clonotype was recorded at least ten times. The chain is built from TRBV6-2 or TRBV6-3 and TRBJ2-2; no clear D gene. The germline V and J ends were trimmed by 6 bases and 5 bases, with 4 bases remaining between them. The CDR3 extends over 11 amino acids. Germline CDR1 reads MNHEY; CDR2 reads SVGEGT. CDR3 sequence: CASSITGELFF. As DNA, the CDR3 is TGTGCCAGCAGCATTACCGGGGAGCTGTTTTTT.

Many counts were recorded for this clonotype. The chain uses TRBV20-1 and TRBJ2-7; tentative D call: TRBD1 (6 bases). The CDR3 is 13 amino acids. From germline, CDR1 is DFQATT and CDR2 SNEGSKA (reference sequence). V shed 6 bases and J shed 2 bases, with 14 bases lying between them. The CDR3 nucleotides read TGCAGTGCCCCGACAGGACTTACCTACGAGCAGTACTTC. Protein: CSAPTGLTYEQYF.

At least ten counts were recorded for this clonotype. This rearrangement joins TRBV29-1 to TRBJ2-5; possible D gene TRBD1, 6 bases. The germline V and J ends were trimmed by 7 bases and 7 bases, with 19 bases remaining between them. CDR1 is SQVTM, CDR2 ANQGSEA, per germline. The CDR3 covers 13 residues. CDR3 in amino acids: CSAVTGWSGTQYF. The CDR3 bases are TGCAGCGCCGTGACAGGCTGGAGTGGGACCCAGTACTTC.

Concerning this clonotype: Germline is not matched at one junction end, which may reflect a read error. The rearrangement joins TRBV20-1 to TRBJ1-2, with 11 positions matching TRBD1. CDR1 and CDR2 (germline): DFQATT, SNEGSKA (reference sequence). This CDR3 is built from 18 residues. The CDR3 bases are TGCTGTGCTAGAGATGAGTTTCAGGACAGGGGGCGAAGCTATGGCTACACCTTC. Its translation: CCARDEFQDRGRSYGYTF.

Ten or more counts support this clonotype. The chain is built from TRBV29-1 and TRBJ1-1; 7 positions match TRBD1. The CDR3 runs to 12 residues. V lost 4 bases and J lost 9; bases outside the gene matches: 8. The germline V gene has CDR1 SQVTM and CDR2 ANQGSEA. The CDR3 loop is CSVAGGRGQAFF. DNA of the CDR3: TGCAGCGTTGCGGGGGGTAGGGGGCAAGCTTTCTTT. Based on the CDR3 plus reference TRBV29-1 and TRBJ1-1, the full variable domain is SAVISQKPSRDICQRGTSLTIQCQVDSQVTMMFWYRQQPGQSLTLIATANQGSEATYESGFVIDKFPISRPNLTFSTLTVSNMSPEDSSIYLCSVAGGRGQAFFGQGTRLTVV.

Comment on this clonotype: The DNA is left out, because the CDR3 cannot be placed on it with certainty; the CDR3 is given as TCRdb lists it. The chain combines TRBV7-5 with TRBJ2-3; the D call in the table, TRBD1, was not verified against the DNA. TRBV7-5 is an annotated pseudogene. The CDR3 has 16 amino acids, counting both end residues. The CDR3 region is CISVSPGSRRTDTQYF.

The chain uses TRBV6-5 and TRBJ2-7; D not resolved. CDR1 and CDR2 (germline): MNHEY, SVGAGI. The CDR3 consists of 12 residues. With 6 bases removed from V and 4 bases from J, the gap between germline ends came to 10 bases. In DNA, the CDR3 is TGTGCCAGCAGCCAAAATGGGTACGAGCAGTACTTC. Residues: CASSQNGYEQYF.

This clonotype was seen many times. The CDR3 sequence: CASSLSHPDRGTEAFF. The CDR3 nucleotides read TGTGCCAGCAGTTTAAGCCATCCTGACAGGGGCACTGAAGCTTTCTTT. The chain employs TRBV28 and TRBJ1-1; TRBD1 matches 8 bases. The CDR3 spans 16 residues. Germline V CDR1 and CDR2: MDHEN, SYDVKM. J lost 4 bases, V lost 2 bases, and 9 bases had no gene match.

In its sample, this clonotype is medium-sized (0.01 to 0.1%). This chain uses TRBV2 with TRBJ2-3; D remains unclear. The V gene's germline CDR1 is SNHLY and CDR2 FYNNEI. Trimming left V 4 bases short and J 1 base short, with 6 bases between. The CDR3 has 13 amino acids. Here the CDR3 DNA reads TGTGCCAGCAGTGGTGAGGGCACAGATACGCAGTATTTT. Translating it yields CASSGEGTDTQYF.

In this sample, this clonotype turned up many times. The chain links TRBV6-4 to TRBJ2-1; no definite D call. CDR1 is MRHNA and CDR2 is SNTAGT in the germline V gene. This CDR3 comprises 12 residues. Trimming left V 6 bases short and J 6 bases short, with 9 bases between. The CDR3 spells CASRNIGNEQFF. The CDR3 nucleotides are TGTGCCAGCAGAAATATAGGCAATGAGCAGTTCTTC.

This clonotype is medium-sized in the sample. The gene calls are TRBV12-3 or TRBV12-4 and TRBJ1-1; unclear D gene. Trimming pared 7 bases from V and 6 bases from J, leaving 15 bases between. This CDR3 is built from 13 residues. This chain's CDR3 is CASNDLGGAEAFF. For the CDR3, the DNA is TGTGCCAGCAATGACTTGGGTGGGGCTGAAGCTTTCTTT.

Ten or more counts support this clonotype. The chain couples TRBV4-1 to TRBJ2-2; D call uncertain. Germline CDR1 is MGHRA and CDR2 is YSYEKL. The CDR3 runs 14 residues. V lost 3 bases to trimming and J lost 4 bases, with 9 bases between them. As DNA, the CDR3 is TGCGCCAGCAGCCAGTTCCGTTCCACCGGGGAGCTGTTTTTT. Amino acids: CASSQFRSTGELFF.

There are many counts of this clonotype. The J gene is TRBJ2-1, the V gene TRBV19; 9 nucleotides align to TRBD2. The germline gives CDR1 LNHDA, CDR2 SQIVND (reference sequence). CDR3 length equals 12 residues. With 6 bases clipped from V and 7 bases from J, the junction kept 1 base outside the gene matches. The CDR3 sequence is CASSAGGNEQFF. The CDR3 DNA reads as TGTGCCAGTAGCGCGGGAGGGAATGAGCAGTTCTTC.

The sample holds many counts of this clonotype. The CDR3 here is CASRASGAGYTF. CDR3 nucleotides: TGTGCCAGCAGAGCCTCAGGGGCTGGCTACACCTTC. V and J are TRBV28 and TRBJ1-2, with a possible D match to TRBD1 (6 bases). The CDR3 loop spans 12 amino acids. The V gene lost 6 bases and the J gene lost 7 bases, with 12 bases spanning the gap. Germline V CDR1 and CDR2: MDHEN, SYDVKM.

This clonotype occurred many times. DNA of the CDR3: TGTGCCAGGGGTATATTGAACACTGAAGCTTTCTTT. This sequence encodes CARGILNTEAFF. The V and J genes are TRBV2 and TRBJ1-1, with D unresolved. Germline CDR1 is SNHLY and CDR2 is FYNNEI. V lost 9 bases, J lost 0 bases, and 8 bases lay in between. CDR3 length equals 12 residues.

This clonotype was seen ten or more times. V and J are TRBV28 and TRBJ2-1, with D hard to call. CDR3 size: 13 residues. Germline CDR1 MDHEN, CDR2 SYDVKM. V lost 6 bases, J lost 7 bases, and 13 bases lay in between. CDR3 nucleotide sequence: TGTGCCAGCAGCCTCTCTTCCGCGAATGAGCAGTTCTTC. Translation gives CASSLSSANEQFF.

This clonotype was seen many times. The chain recombines TRBV6-5 with TRBJ2-3; perhaps TRBD2 as D (5 bases). Germline loops: CDR1 MNHEY, CDR2 SVGAGI. The CDR3 totals 14 residues. Deletions cut 0 bases from V and 5 bases from J, with 9 bases between. The CDR3 DNA is TGTGCCAGCAGTTACTCGGCGGGCGTAGATACGCAGTATTTT. The encoded protein is CASSYSAGVDTQYF.

This clonotype showed up many times. The genes are TRBV4-3 and TRBJ2-4; D remains ambiguous. V lost 1 base, J lost 3 bases, and 4 bases lay in between. CDR3 length: 13 residues. Germline V gene lookup returns CDR1 LGHNA and CDR2 YSLEER. The CDR3 loop reads CASSQGHKNIQYF. The CDR3, as DNA: TGCGCCAGCAGCCAAGGACACAAAAACATTCAGTACTTC.

This clonotype was counted ten times or more. The rearrangement uses TRBV14 and TRBJ2-1; D assignment may be TRBD1 or TRBD2 (6 bases each). CDR1 and CDR2 from the germline V gene are SGHDN and FVKESK. The ends were cut back, 1 base at V and 4 bases at J, with 14 bases in the middle. There are 16 residues in the CDR3. The CDR3 DNA reads TGTGCCAGCAGCCAAGTAGGGGGGAGGACGTACAATGAGCAGTTCTTC. Translating gives CASSQVGGRTYNEQFF.

By its share, this clonotype is medium-sized. V usage is TRBV12-3 or TRBV12-4 and J usage is TRBJ2-7; D might be TRBD1 or TRBD2, each matching 5 bases. Trimming took off 6 bases at V and 4 bases at J, with 19 bases between the two ends. The length of the CDR3 is 15 residues. CDR3 bases: TGTGCCAGCAGGGAGCGGACGGGACGGGGATACGAGCAGTACTTC. Encoded protein: CASRERTGRGYEQYF.

This clonotype is termed medium-sized (0.01 to 0.1%). The J gene is TRBJ2-3, the V gene TRBV29-1, with 8 bases fitting TRBD1. CDR3 size: 15 residues. Trimming at V came to 3 bases and at J to 8 bases, leaving 13 bases not matched to a gene. Germline V gene sequence: CDR1 SQVTM, CDR2 ANQGSEA. This CDR3 reads CSVEKTGEWKRTQYF. CDR3 coding DNA: TGCAGCGTTGAGAAGACAGGGGAGTGGAAGCGTACGCAGTATTTT.

This clonotype is labeled medium-sized. The chain employs TRBV4-3 and TRBJ1-4, with D hard to call. The CDR3 extends over 13 amino acids. V was cut by 5 bases and J by 3 bases, with 7 bases left in between. Germline CDR1 and CDR2: LGHNA and YSLEER. The CDR3 coding sequence is TGCGCCAGCAGCATCCAGTCTAATGAAAAACTGTTTTTT. This codes for CASSIQSNEKLFF.

This clonotype was counted at least ten times. This chain connects TRBV28 to TRBJ2-1; 7 positions agree with TRBD2. This CDR3 region has 12 residues. After removal of 3 bases from V and 11 bases from J, the junction contained 4 bases not matched to a gene. Looked up from germline, CDR1 is MDHEN and CDR2 is SYDVKM. CDR3: CASSLASGQQFF. In DNA, the CDR3 is TGTGCCAGCAGTTTGGCTAGCGGCCAGCAGTTCTTC.

The sample holds many counts of this clonotype. The chain recombines TRBV6-2 or TRBV6-3 with TRBJ2-4, with D hard to call. Germline loops: CDR1 MNHEY, CDR2 SVGEGT. The CDR3 extends over 16 amino acids. Between the trimmed V and J ends, which lost 5 bases and 0 bases, there was a span of 14 bases. In DNA form, the CDR3 reads TGTGCCAGCAGTCCCTCGTGGGGATTAGCCAAAAACATTCAGTACTTC. Translated: CASSPSWGLAKNIQYF.

In its sample, this clonotype was seen many times. The rearrangement links TRBV5-1 to TRBJ2-5; a weak D match, TRBD1 (6 bases). Per germline, CDR1 SGHRS and CDR2 YFSETQ. The CDR3 loop spans 15 amino acids. Trimming pared 4 bases from V and 5 bases from J, leaving 18 bases between. CDR3 sequence: CASSGTGTLLETQYF. The CDR3, as DNA: TGCGCCAGCAGCGGAACCGGGACACTGTTGGAGACCCAGTACTTC.